Each of the 16 T cell receptor beta chains below was sequenced from the same sample in a study of blood T cell repertoires in COVID-19. Only in-frame clones appear in the TCRdb table, and some are missing; sequencing was by immunoSEQ multiplex PCR. Here the sample spans approximately 46,000 clones, around nine tenths being singletons. Sequenced input: peripheral blood. Receptors were obtained from a man aged 60 to 69 with active or convalescent COVID-19.

The chain recombines TRBV2 with TRBJ1-5, with 7 bases that match TRBD1. The CDR3 is 16 amino acids. The trim removed 1 base at V and 6 bases at J, leaving 9 bases unmatched. CDR1 is SNHLY, CDR2 FYNNEI, per germline. Written as DNA, the CDR3 is TGTGCCAGCAGTGAAGTTCTACAGGGGAATAGTCAGCCCCAGCATTTT. It is translated as CASSEVLQGNSQPQHF.

The V gene is TRBV5-1, the J gene TRBJ2-7; D might be TRBD1 (5 bases). Germline assignment: CDR1 SGHRS and CDR2 YFSETQ. V was trimmed by 0 bases and J by 3 bases, leaving 13 bases between them. The CDR3 totals 15 residues. The CDR3 DNA follows: TGCGCCAGCAGCTTGGGGACAAATTTACTCTACGAGCAGTACTTC. It specifies CASSLGTNLLYEQYF.

The chain uses TRBV6-5 and TRBJ2-7; the D gene is possibly TRBD2 (6 bases). CDR1 is MNHEY and CDR2 is SVGAGI in the germline V gene. Between the trimmed V and J ends, which lost 5 bases and 5 bases, there was a span of 10 bases. The CDR3 is 12 residues long. The CDR3 DNA is TGTGCCAGCAGTAGACTAGGCCACGAGCAGTACTTC. This translates into CASSRLGHEQYF.

J is TRBJ1-6 and V is TRBV7-9, with D possibly matching TRBD1 (5 bases). The CDR3 length is 14 residues. The germline CDR1 and CDR2 sequences are SEHNR and FQNEAQ (reference sequence). Trimming shortened V by 2 bases and J by 9 bases, and 11 bases separated the two germline ends. The CDR3 nucleotides are TGTGCCAGCAGCTTAATTGGGGGGGTTTCACCCCTCCACTTT. This codes for CASSLIGGVSPLHF.

CDR3 sequence: CASRDRSGNYGYTF. The CDR3 DNA reads as TGTGCCAGCAGGGACAGATCGGGAAACTATGGCTACACCTTC. This chain joins TRBV6-5 and TRBJ1-2; TRBD1 might be the D (6 bases). The germline CDR1 and CDR2 sequences are MNHEY and SVGAGI. Trimming took 6 bases from V and 2 from J, leaving 13 bases between them. The CDR3 has 14 residues.

This chain joins TRBV19 and TRBJ2-5; D is perhaps TRBD1 (5 bases). CDR1 LNHDA and CDR2 SQIVND come from the germline V gene (reference sequence). V lost 4 bases and J 5 bases, leaving 5 bases between the germline ends. The CDR3 sequence is 11 residues long. CDR3 in amino acids: CASSRQETQYF. DNA of the CDR3: TGTGCCAGTAGTAGACAGGAGACCCAGTACTTC. Drawing the rest from reference TRBV19 and TRBJ2-5, the complete variable domain is DGGITQSPKYLFRKEGQNVTLSCEQNLNHDAMYWYRQDPGQGLRLIYYSQIVNDFQKGDIAEGYSVSREKKESFPLTVTSAQKNPTAFYLCASSRQETQYFGPGTRLLVL.

The chain links TRBV7-8 to TRBJ1-6; D is undetermined. V lost 5 bases, J lost 13 bases, and 9 bases lay in between. CDR1 SGHVS and CDR2 FQNEAQ come from the germline V gene. The CDR3 consists of 11 residues. CDR3 sequence reads: CASSQPGPLHF. In nucleotides, the CDR3 is TGTGCCAGCAGCCAGCCGGGGCCCCTCCACTTT. Looking up the rest from reference TRBV7-8 and TRBJ1-6 gives the full variable domain: GAGVSQSPRYKVAKRGQDVALRCDPISGHVSLFWYQQALGQGPEFLTYFQNEAQLDKSGLPSDRFFAERPEGSVSTLKIQRTQQEDSAVYLCASSQPGPLHFGNGTRLTVT.

DNA of the CDR3: TGTGCCAGCAGCTTAGGGCTCAGCGGGGGGTGGGGTTTGGGAGATACGCAGTATTTT. Protein: CASSLGLSGGWGLGDTQYF. The J gene is TRBJ2-3, the V gene TRBV5-4; 9 positions agree with TRBD2. After removal of 2 bases from V and 5 bases from J, the junction contained 18 bases not matched to a gene. Germline CDR1 is SGHNT and CDR2 is YYREEE (reference sequence). The CDR3 has 19 residues.

The gene calls are TRBV3-1 (or the pseudogene TRBV3-2) and TRBJ1-1; maybe TRBD1 (5 bases). V lost 3 bases, J lost 1 base, and 12 bases lay in between. Germline lookup yields CDR1 LGHDT and CDR2 YNNKEL (reference sequence). This CDR3 region has 15 residues. The CDR3 is CASSHSGEGNTEAFF. CDR3 sequence (DNA): TGTGCCAGCAGCCATTCGGGGGAGGGGAACACTGAAGCTTTCTTT.

This clone occurred once. V is TRBV19 and J is TRBJ2-5, with TRBD2 as a possible D gene (5 bases). Trimming shortened V by 2 bases and J by 2 bases, and 6 bases separated the two germline ends. CDR3 length: 13 residues. The germline gives CDR1 LNHDA, CDR2 SQIVND (reference sequence). DNA for the CDR3: TGTGCCAGTAGTATACGACTACAAGAGACCCAGTACTTC. Its protein is CASSIRLQETQYF.

In nucleotides, the CDR3 is TGTGCCAGCAGCCGGGAGGCAGGAGAGACCCAGTACTTC. It translates to CASSREAGETQYF. V is TRBV2 and J is TRBJ2-5, with 7 bases matching TRBD2. CDR3 length equals 13 residues. The trim removed 6 bases at V and 4 bases at J, leaving 5 bases unmatched. The germline gives CDR1 SNHLY, CDR2 FYNNEI.

This clone was counted only a few times. The chain combines TRBV19 with TRBJ1-1; 7 positions agree with TRBD1. Germline V gives CDR1 LNHDA, CDR2 SQIVND (reference sequence). The CDR3 runs to 13 residues. With V trimmed by 9 bases and J by 3 bases, 7 bases remained unmatched. CDR3 coding DNA: TGTGCCAGCGTTAACAGGGGCGACACTGAAGCTTTCTTT. This codes for CASVNRGDTEAFF.

This chain joins TRBV12-3 or TRBV12-4 and TRBJ1-6; D uncertain. V lost 2 bases to trimming and J lost 8 bases, with 4 bases between them. This CDR3 spans 12 amino acids. CDR3 coding DNA: TGTGCCAGCAGTTTATCGGATTCACCCCTCCACTTT. Residues: CASSLSDSPLHF.

This rearrangement joins TRBV3-1 (or the pseudogene TRBV3-2) to TRBJ2-6; D remains ambiguous. The CDR3 totals 20 residues. Per germline, CDR1 LGHDT and CDR2 YNNKEL (reference sequence). The germline V and J ends were trimmed by 0 bases and 1 base, with 19 bases remaining between them. CDR3 coding DNA: TGTGCCAGCAGCCAAGAAGTACGGAGCAGTATACCATCTGGGGCCAACGTCCTGACTTTC. It encodes CASSQEVRSSIPSGANVLTF.

The rearrangement joins TRBV5-1 to TRBJ2-5; 11 nucleotides line up with TRBD2. V gave up 4 bases and J gave up 7 bases; unmatched junction bases: 15. This CDR3 has 17 amino acids. Germline CDR1 and CDR2: SGHRS and YFSETQ. This CDR3 is CASSLGPGLADQGTQYF. CDR3 nucleotide sequence: TGCGCCAGCAGCCTGGGGCCGGGACTAGCGGACCAGGGGACCCAGTACTTC.

The chain is built from TRBV7-2 and TRBJ2-2; D is possibly TRBD1 (5 bases). Trimming shortened V by 3 bases and J by 0 bases, and 11 bases separated the two germline ends. This CDR3 has 16 amino acids. Germline values: CDR1 SGHTA, CDR2 FQGNSA. The chain's CDR3 is CASSFQGPANTGELFF. The CDR3 nucleotides read TGTGCCAGCAGCTTCCAGGGTCCAGCGAACACCGGGGAGCTGTTTTTT.